This is a list of T cell receptor beta chains from one sample in a study of T cell responses to AZD1222 COVID-19 vaccine. Only in-frame clones appear in the TCRdb table, and some are missing; sequencing was by immunoSEQ multiplex PCR. Among around 200,000 clones, approximately 94% were seen once, and the ten largest hold roughly 1.5%. The sequences come from peripheral blood, collected 28 days after the second AZD1222 dose. These receptors originate from an adult who received the AZD1222 COVID-19 vaccine. Both conserved end residues are part of each CDR3. Each record gives: D gene, V gene, J gene, clone size, CDR3 DNA, CDR3 protein. The D gene is left open where the match is weak. Clone size is shown for a subset of rows, as once, few, many or a class of expanded clone.

D: TRBD1
V: TRBV9
J: TRBJ1-2
size: -
DNA: TGTGCCAGCAGCGTAGCCCCAAACAGGGGTGACTATGGCTACACCTTC
CDR3: CASSVAPNRGDYGYTF

D: -
V: TRBV5-1
J: TRBJ2-7
size: -
DNA: TGCGCCAGCAGCTTACAACCGTCCGAGGAGCAGTACTTC
CDR3: CASSLQPSEEQYF

D: TRBD1
V: TRBV5-1
J: TRBJ2-7
size: -
DNA: TGCGCCAGCAGCCCCCGGACAGGGGGCATTGTCTACGAGCAGTACTTC
CDR3: CASSPRTGGIVYEQYF

D: TRBD2
V: TRBV5-6
J: TRBJ2-1
size: -
DNA: TGTGCCAGCAGCCGACTAGCGGGAGAGAACAATGAGCAGTTCTTC
CDR3: CASSRLAGENNEQFF

D: -
V: TRBV9
J: TRBJ2-1
size: -
DNA: TGTGCCAGCAGCGTAGGACGCGGGACCCAGACGATCGGGGAGCAGTTCTTC
CDR3: CASSVGRGTQTIGEQFF

D: -
V: TRBV19
J: TRBJ2-7
size: once
DNA: TGTGCCAGTAAACTAACTGACCGCGCCTACGAGCAGTACTTC
CDR3: CASKLTDRAYEQYF

D: -
V: TRBV6-5
J: TRBJ1-5
size: once
DNA: TGTGCCAGCAGGCCCCCGGGATCTAGCAATCAGCCCCAGCATTTT
CDR3: CASRPPGSSNQPQHF

D: TRBD1
V: TRBV5-1
J: TRBJ1-1
size: once
DNA: TGCGCCAGCAGCTTATATACAGGGGGCGACACTGAAGCTTTCTTT
CDR3: CASSLYTGGDTEAFF

D: -
V: TRBV5-6
J: TRBJ2-7
size: -
DNA: TGTGCCAGCAGCTTGGCCCCGGGTCGGACGGAATCCTACGAGCAGTACTTC
CDR3: CASSLAPGRTESYEQYF

D: -
V: TRBV29-1
J: TRBJ1-2
size: few
DNA: TGCAGCGTTGAAGGAGCGGGGTTTAACTATGGCTACACCTTC
CDR3: CSVEGAGFNYGYTF

D: TRBD1
V: TRBV6-1
J: TRBJ1-6
size: once
DNA: TGTGCCAGCAGTGGCCCGGACAGGGGGTACAGCTCCTATAATTCACCCCTCCACTTT
CDR3: CASSGPDRGYSSYNSPLHF

D: -
V: TRBV3-1/TRBV3-2
J: TRBJ1-3
size: -
DNA: TGTGCCAGCAGCCAACAGGGGTGGTACGGAAACACCATATATTTT
CDR3: CASSQQGWYGNTIYF

D: -
V: TRBV15
J: TRBJ1-3
size: once
DNA: TGTGCCACCAGCAGAGACTCTGGGTCTGGAAACACCATATATTTT
CDR3: CATSRDSGSGNTIYF

D: TRBD1
V: TRBV6-5
J: TRBJ1-2
size: -
DNA: TGTGCCAGCAGTACTCAGGACAGGGCGGGCTATGGCTACACCTTC
CDR3: CASSTQDRAGYGYTF

D: -
V: TRBV19
J: TRBJ2-1
size: -
DNA: TGTGCCAGTAGTAAGACGACCTACAATGAGCAGTTCTTC
CDR3: CASSKTTYNEQFF

D: TRBD1
V: TRBV19
J: TRBJ2-2
size: -
DNA: TGTGCCAGTATCGATTTCAGTGGGACAGGGGGGAACACCGGGGAGCTGTTTTTT
CDR3: CASIDFSGTGGNTGELFF

D: -
V: TRBV11-2
J: TRBJ1-1
size: -
DNA: TGTGCCAGCAGCACCTACAAGAGCCCGAACACTGAAGCTTTCTTT
CDR3: CASSTYKSPNTEAFF

D: -
V: TRBV3-1/TRBV3-2
J: TRBJ2-1
size: once
DNA: TGTGCCAGCAGCCAGCAGGCTGCCTACAATGAGCAGTTCTTC
CDR3: CASSQQAAYNEQFF

D: -
V: TRBV25-1
J: TRBJ1-5
size: -
DNA: TGTGCCAGCCCCCCTGGGGTCCTCTTTGATCAGCCCCAGCATTTT
CDR3: CASPPGVLFDQPQHF

D: -
V: TRBV5-8
J: TRBJ1-1
size: -
DNA: TGTGCCAGCAGCCTCTCGACAGGCCACTCGAACACTGAAGCTTTCTTT
CDR3: CASSLSTGHSNTEAFF

D: -
V: TRBV5-1
J: TRBJ1-4
size: once
DNA: TGCGCCAGCAGCTATCAGGGGCGCTCAACTAATGAAAAACTGTTTTTT
CDR3: CASSYQGRSTNEKLFF

D: -
V: TRBV19
J: TRBJ1-1
size: -
DNA: TGTGCCAGTAGTATAGTGGCAGGGTTCACTGAAGCTTTCTTT
CDR3: CASSIVAGFTEAFF

D: TRBD2
V: TRBV7-2
J: TRBJ2-3
size: -
DNA: TGTGCCAGCAGCCCCAATCTCGCGGGGGTAGATACGCAGTATTTT
CDR3: CASSPNLAGVDTQYF

D: -
V: TRBV27
J: TRBJ2-7
size: -
DNA: TGTGCCAGCAGGGCTACCTACGAGCAGTACTTC
CDR3: CASRATYEQYF

D: TRBD1
V: TRBV27
J: TRBJ2-2
size: -
DNA: TGTGCCAGCAGTCGCCACCGGGACAGGGTGACCGGGGAGCTGTTTTTT
CDR3: CASSRHRDRVTGELFF

D: -
V: TRBV12-5
J: TRBJ1-5
size: -
DNA: TGTGCTAGTGGTTTGGTAACAGGGATAAATAGCAATCAGCCCCAGCATTTT
CDR3: CASGLVTGINSNQPQHF

D: TRBD1
V: TRBV29-1
J: TRBJ2-7
size: -
DNA: TGCAGCGTTGAATTTGGGACAGGCTCCTACGAGCAGTACTTC
CDR3: CSVEFGTGSYEQYF

D: TRBD1
V: TRBV2
J: TRBJ1-2
size: -
DNA: TGTGCCAGCAGTTCGGACAGGAGATTTCGTCCAAACTATGGCTACACCTTC
CDR3: CASSSDRRFRPNYGYTF

D: -
V: TRBV7-2
J: TRBJ2-7
size: -
DNA: TGTGCCAGCAGCTTAGTAACAGGCACCGTTTACGAGCAGTACTTC
CDR3: CASSLVTGTVYEQYF

D: -
V: TRBV28
J: TRBJ1-2
size: -
DNA: TGTGCCAGCAGTTTCAGAAGGAGGATTTATGGCTACACCTTC
CDR3: CASSFRRRIYGYTF

D: TRBD2
V: TRBV5-6
J: TRBJ2-1
size: -
DNA: TGTGCCAGCAGCCCGGGGGGGCGTGAGTTCTTC
CDR3: CASSPGGREFF

D: -
V: TRBV11-3
J: TRBJ2-7
size: -
DNA: TGTGCCAGCAGCTTAGGTTCAGGGGCTTCCTACGAGCAGTACTTC
CDR3: CASSLGSGASYEQYF

D: -
V: TRBV15
J: TRBJ1-4
size: -
DNA: TGTGCCACCAGCAGGGTTAGGGGCCCTAATGAAAAACTGTTTTTT
CDR3: CATSRVRGPNEKLFF

D: -
V: TRBV5-1
J: TRBJ1-2
size: -
DNA: TGCGCCAGCAGCTTGGTCCCCCAGGAACTTGGCTACACCTTC
CDR3: CASSLVPQELGYTF

D: TRBD1
V: TRBV3-1/TRBV3-2
J: TRBJ1-2
size: -
DNA: TGTGCCAGCAGCCAGAACGTGGGGACAGGGGGTGGCGGCTACACCTTC
CDR3: CASSQNVGTGGGGYTF

D: -
V: TRBV28
J: TRBJ1-1
size: -
DNA: TGTGCCAGCAGTTCCCGAGGGGCTGAAGCTTTCTTT
CDR3: CASSSRGAEAFF

D: -
V: TRBV5-1
J: TRBJ1-3
size: -
DNA: TGCGCCAGCAGCTTGGCAGGGCCCGTGAGGGGAAACACCATATATTTT
CDR3: CASSLAGPVRGNTIYF

D: -
V: TRBV5-6
J: TRBJ2-2
size: -
DNA: TGTGCCAGCAGCTTTTATAACAGGGAGACCGGGGAGCTGTTTTTT
CDR3: CASSFYNRETGELFF

D: -
V: TRBV9
J: TRBJ2-1
size: -
DNA: TGTGCCAGCAGCGTAGATTTGGATGTTTACAATGAGCAGTTCTTC
CDR3: CASSVDLDVYNEQFF

D: -
V: TRBV5-6
J: TRBJ1-1
size: -
DNA: TGTGCCAGCAGCTCCGCGGGGAAAACGGGTGAAGCTTTCTTT
CDR3: CASSSAGKTGEAFF

D: -
V: TRBV11-2
J: TRBJ1-5
size: -
DNA: TGTGCCAGCAGCGTCCACAGGGATCAGCCCCAGCATTTT
CDR3: CASSVHRDQPQHF